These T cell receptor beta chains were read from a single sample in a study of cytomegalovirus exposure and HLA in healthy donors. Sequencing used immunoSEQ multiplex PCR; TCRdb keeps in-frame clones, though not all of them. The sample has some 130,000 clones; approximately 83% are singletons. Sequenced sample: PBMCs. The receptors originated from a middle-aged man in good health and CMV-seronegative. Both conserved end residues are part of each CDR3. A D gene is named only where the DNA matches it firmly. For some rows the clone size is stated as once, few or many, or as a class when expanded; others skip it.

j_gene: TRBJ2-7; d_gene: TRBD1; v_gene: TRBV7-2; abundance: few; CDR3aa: CASSLGQGGGKEQYF; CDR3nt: TGTGCCAGCAGCTTAGGACAGGGGGGCGGTAAGGAGCAGTACTTC
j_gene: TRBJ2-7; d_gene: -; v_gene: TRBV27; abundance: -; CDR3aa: CASSLQRGYEQYF; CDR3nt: TGTGCCAGCAGTTTACAAAGGGGCTACGAGCAGTACTTC
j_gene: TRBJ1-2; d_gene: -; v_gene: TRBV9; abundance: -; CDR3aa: CASSVTGQASFGYTF; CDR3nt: TGTGCCAGCAGCGTAACCGGTCAGGCATCCTTTGGCTACACCTTC
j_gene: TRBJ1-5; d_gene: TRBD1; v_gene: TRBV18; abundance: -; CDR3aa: CASSPDRRNQPQHF; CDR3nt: TGTGCCAGCTCACCGGACAGGCGGAATCAGCCCCAGCATTTT
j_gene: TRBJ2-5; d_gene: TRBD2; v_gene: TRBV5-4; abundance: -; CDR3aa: CASSLNRAGGLLETQYF; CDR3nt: TGTGCCAGCAGCTTGAACCGAGCGGGGGGGCTGTTAGAGACCCAGTACTTC
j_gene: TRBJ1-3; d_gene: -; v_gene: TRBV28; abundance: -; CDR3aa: CASSLSGEYSGNTIYF; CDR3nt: TGTGCCAGCAGTTTATCGGGGGAATACTCTGGAAACACCATATATTTT
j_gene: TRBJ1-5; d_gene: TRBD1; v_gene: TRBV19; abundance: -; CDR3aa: CASTATGNQPQHF; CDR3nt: TGTGCCAGTACCGCGACAGGGAATCAGCCCCAGCATTTT
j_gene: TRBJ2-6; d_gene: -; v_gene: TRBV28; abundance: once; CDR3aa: CASSPPGSGANVLTF; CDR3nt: TGTGCCAGCAGTCCCCCCGGCTCTGGGGCCAACGTCCTGACTTTC
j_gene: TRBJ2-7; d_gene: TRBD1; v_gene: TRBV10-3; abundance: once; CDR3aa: CAISEPTGDYLVGQYF; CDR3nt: TGTGCCATCAGTGAGCCTACAGGGGATTACCTAGTAGGGCAGTACTTC
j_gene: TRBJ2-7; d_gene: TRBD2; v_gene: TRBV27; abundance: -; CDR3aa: CASSLTGGGPWEQYF; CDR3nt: TGTGCCAGCAGTTTGACCGGGGGAGGGCCGTGGGAGCAGTACTTC
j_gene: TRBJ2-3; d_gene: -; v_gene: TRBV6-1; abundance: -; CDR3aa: CASSSQGWSTDTQYF; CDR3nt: TGTGCCAGCAGTTCACAGGGCTGGAGCACAGATACGCAGTATTTT
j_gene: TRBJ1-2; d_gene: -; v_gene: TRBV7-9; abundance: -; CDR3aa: CASSLPSGGYTF; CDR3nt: TGTGCCAGCAGCTTACCGTCCGGGGGCTACACCTTC
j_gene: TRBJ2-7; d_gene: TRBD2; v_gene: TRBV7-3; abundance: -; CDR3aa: CASSPGLAGVYEQYF; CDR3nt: TGTGCCAGCAGCCCTGGACTAGCGGGCGTCTACGAGCAGTACTTC
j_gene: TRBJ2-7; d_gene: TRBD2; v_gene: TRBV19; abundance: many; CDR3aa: CASSPGTSGPPEQYF; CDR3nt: TGTGCCAGTAGCCCCGGGACTAGCGGTCCCCCCGAGCAGTACTTC
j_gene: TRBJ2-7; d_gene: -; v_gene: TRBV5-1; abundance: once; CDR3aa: CASSQRLDSLLATDEQYF; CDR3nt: TGCGCCAGCAGCCAAAGGCTGGACAGCCTCCTGGCTACCGACGAGCAGTACTTC
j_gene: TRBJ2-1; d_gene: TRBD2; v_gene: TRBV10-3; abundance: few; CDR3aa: CAISELAGVPDEQFF; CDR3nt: TGTGCCATCAGTGAGCTCGCGGGAGTACCGGATGAGCAGTTCTTC
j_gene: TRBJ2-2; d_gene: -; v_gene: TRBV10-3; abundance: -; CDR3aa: CAISSGTSNTGELFF; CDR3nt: TGTGCCATCAGTTCCGGGACATCGAACACCGGGGAGCTGTTTTTT
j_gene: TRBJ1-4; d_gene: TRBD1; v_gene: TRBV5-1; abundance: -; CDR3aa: CASSSAPGQGARGNEKLFF; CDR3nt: TGCGCCAGCAGCTCTGCTCCGGGACAGGGGGCGCGAGGAAATGAAAAACTGTTTTTT
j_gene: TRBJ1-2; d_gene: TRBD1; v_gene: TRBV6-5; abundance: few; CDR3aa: CASSLIQGVGYGYTF; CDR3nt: TGTGCCAGCAGTTTAATACAGGGGGTCGGCTATGGCTACACCTTC
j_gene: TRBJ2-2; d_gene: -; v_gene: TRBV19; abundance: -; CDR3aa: CASSPGRNTGELFF; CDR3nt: TGTGCCAGTAGTCCCGGGAGAAACACCGGGGAGCTGTTTTTT
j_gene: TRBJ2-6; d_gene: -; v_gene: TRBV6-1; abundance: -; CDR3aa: CASTHLSSGANVLTF; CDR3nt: TGTGCCAGCACCCATCTAAGCTCTGGGGCCAACGTCCTGACTTTC
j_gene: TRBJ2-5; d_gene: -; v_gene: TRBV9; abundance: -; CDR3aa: CASSPMEVGTQYF; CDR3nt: TGTGCCAGCAGCCCCATGGAGGTCGGGACCCAGTACTTC
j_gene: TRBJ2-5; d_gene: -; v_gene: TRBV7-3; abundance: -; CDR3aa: CASSLIGEETQYF; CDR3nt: TGTGCCAGCAGCTTAATCGGGGAAGAGACCCAGTACTTC
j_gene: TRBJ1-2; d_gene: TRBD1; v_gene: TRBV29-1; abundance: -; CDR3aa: CSGTGTGAYGYTF; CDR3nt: TGCAGCGGAACCGGGACAGGGGCCTATGGCTACACCTTC
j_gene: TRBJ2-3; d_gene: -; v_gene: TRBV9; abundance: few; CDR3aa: CASSAGLITDTQYF; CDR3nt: TGTGCCAGCAGTGCCGGACTCATCACAGATACGCAGTATTTT
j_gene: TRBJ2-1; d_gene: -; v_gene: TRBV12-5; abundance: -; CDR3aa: CASWGSEDEQFF; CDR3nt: TGTGCTAGTTGGGGTTCGGAGGATGAGCAGTTCTTC
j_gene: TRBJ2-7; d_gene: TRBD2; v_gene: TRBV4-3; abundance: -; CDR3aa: CASSQDSFGVAGSYEQYF; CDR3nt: TGCGCCAGCAGCCAAGATTCTTTCGGGGTAGCGGGCTCCTACGAGCAGTACTTC
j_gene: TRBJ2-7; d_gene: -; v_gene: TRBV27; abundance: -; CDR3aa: CASTPGDSFLGREQYF; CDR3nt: TGTGCCAGCACCCCAGGGGACAGCTTCCTTGGGAGGGAGCAGTACTTC
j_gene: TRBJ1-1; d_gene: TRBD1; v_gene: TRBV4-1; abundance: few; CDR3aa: CASSQGQGAIGTEAFF; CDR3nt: TGCGCCAGCAGCCAAGGACAGGGGGCGATAGGGACTGAAGCTTTCTTT
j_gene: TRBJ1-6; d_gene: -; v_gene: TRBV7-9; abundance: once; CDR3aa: CASSLPVYGNSPLHF; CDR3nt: TGTGCCAGCAGCTTACCGGTTTACGGTAATTCACCCCTCCACTTT
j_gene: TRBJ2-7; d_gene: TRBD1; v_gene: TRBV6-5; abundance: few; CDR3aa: CASSLRDSPTGQYF; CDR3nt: TGTGCCAGCAGTTTGAGGGACAGTCCTACGGGGCAGTACTTC
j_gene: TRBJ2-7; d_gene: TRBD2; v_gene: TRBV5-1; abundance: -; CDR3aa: CASIAGTSGTEQYF; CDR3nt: TGCGCCAGCATCGCCGGGACTAGCGGAACCGAGCAGTACTTC